The 5 T cell receptor beta chains in this list originate from one sample, sequenced in a study of T cell responses to AZD1222 COVID-19 vaccine. Assay used: immunoSEQ multiplex PCR; TCRdb lists only in-frame clones, some missing. This repertoire shows 70,000 to 90,000 clones, approximately 85% found once; its top ten account for 8.7%. The input for sequencing was peripheral blood, taken on day 0 of AZD1222 vaccination. Receptors were obtained from an adult in good health.

The chain is built from TRBV4-1 and TRBJ1-1, with D unresolved. V was clipped by 6 bases and J by 0 bases, with 8 bases between them. CDR3 size: 13 residues. Germline assignment: CDR1 MGHRA and CDR2 YSYEKL. The CDR3 is CASRHPMNTEAFF. Here the CDR3 DNA reads TGCGCCAGCAGGCACCCTATGAACACTGAAGCTTTCTTT.

The chain recombines TRBV6-2 or TRBV6-3 with TRBJ2-1, with 8 nucleotides matching TRBD2. Germline lookup yields CDR1 MNHEY and CDR2 SVGEGT. The CDR3 length is 18 residues. With 5 bases clipped from V and 3 bases from J, the junction kept 15 bases outside the gene matches. CDR3 region: CASSTPSFRTSYYNEQFF. In DNA form, the CDR3 reads TGTGCCAGCAGTACCCCTTCCTTTCGGACTAGCTACTACAATGAGCAGTTCTTC.

The J gene is TRBJ2-7, the V gene TRBV10-2; 8 bases are a match to TRBD2. CDR1 is WSHSY, CDR2 SAAADI, per germline. The CDR3 has 12 amino acids. As DNA, the CDR3 is TGCGTTGTTGGGGTTAGCGGGATGGGGCAGTACTTC. Its translation is CVVGVSGMGQYF.

This rearrangement joins TRBV3-1 (or the pseudogene TRBV3-2) to TRBJ2-3; D is possibly TRBD2 (6 bases). Germline lookup yields CDR1 LGHDT and CDR2 YNNKEL (reference sequence). With 7 bases removed from V and 6 bases from J, the gap between germline ends came to 14 bases. CDR3 length: 13 amino acids. The CDR3 DNA is TGTGCCAGCATAAAACTAGCCCCCGATACGCAGTATTTT. It translates to CASIKLAPDTQYF.

This sequence joins TRBV20-1 and TRBJ1-2; D gene ambiguous. The CDR3 covers 11 residues. Trimming removed 3 bases from V and 5 bases from J, with 7 bases in between. In germline, CDR1 is DFQATT, CDR2 SNEGSKA (reference sequence). The CDR3 bases are TGCAGTGCTAGCGGGGATTATGGCTACACCTTC. It codes for CSASGDYGYTF.